This T cell receptor beta chain was profiled in a study of T cell repertoires in cytomegalovirus infection. Study summary: Public TCR beta signatures were indicative of both CMV infection and a matching HLA type. Overall study results and limits: HLA-C-restricted CMV clonotypes gave the most frequent clonotype in two of eight donors. Summed frequency of public TCR beta families distinguished CMV carriers with the relevant HLA.

TCRdb called the reads again in MiXCR, with one record for every CDR3 protein. The table shows some 320,000 distinct CDR3 sequences, with more than 8% occurring only once. This CDR3 has 17 amino acids. Germline lookup yields CDR1 MNHNY and CDR2 SVGAGI (reference sequence). Trimming shortened V by 2 bases and J by 0 bases, and 14 bases separated the two germline ends. This clonotype was observed a handful of times. No antigen is known for it. The chain combines TRBV6-6 with TRBJ1-5; D not certain. Sequences were obtained from PBMCs. This TCR derives from a human donor in good health (CMV status not recorded). Some clones in this sample may be carry-over from other donors' samples. The CDR3 sequence: CASSYPHDFYSNQPQHF. Here the CDR3 DNA reads TGTGCCAGCAGTTACCCCCACGACTTTTATAGCAATCAGCCCCAGCATTTT.